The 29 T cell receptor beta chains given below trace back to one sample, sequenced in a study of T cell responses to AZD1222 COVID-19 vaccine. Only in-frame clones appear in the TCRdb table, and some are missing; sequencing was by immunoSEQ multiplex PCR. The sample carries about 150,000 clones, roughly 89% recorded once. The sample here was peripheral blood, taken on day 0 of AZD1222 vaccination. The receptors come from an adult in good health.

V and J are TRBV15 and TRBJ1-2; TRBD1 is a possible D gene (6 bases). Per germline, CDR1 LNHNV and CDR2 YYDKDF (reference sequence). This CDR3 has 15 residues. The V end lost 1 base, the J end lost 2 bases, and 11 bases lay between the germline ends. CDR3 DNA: TGTGCCACCAGCAGAGGAACAGGGCCCAACTATGGCTACACCTTC. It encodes CATSRGTGPNYGYTF.

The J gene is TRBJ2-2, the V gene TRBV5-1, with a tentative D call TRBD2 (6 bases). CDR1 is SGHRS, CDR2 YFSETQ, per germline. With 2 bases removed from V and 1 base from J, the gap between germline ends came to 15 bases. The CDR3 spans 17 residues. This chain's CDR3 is CASSFFRTGLNTGELFF. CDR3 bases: TGCGCCAGCAGCTTCTTTCGTACGGGACTGAACACCGGGGAGCTGTTTTTT. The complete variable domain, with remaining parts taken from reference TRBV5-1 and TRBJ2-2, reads KAGVTQTPRYLIKTRGQQVTLSCSPISGHRSVSWYQQTPGQGLQFLFEYFSETQRNKGNFPGRFSGRQFSNSRSEMNVSTLELGDSALYLCASSFFRTGLNTGELFFGEGSRLTVL.

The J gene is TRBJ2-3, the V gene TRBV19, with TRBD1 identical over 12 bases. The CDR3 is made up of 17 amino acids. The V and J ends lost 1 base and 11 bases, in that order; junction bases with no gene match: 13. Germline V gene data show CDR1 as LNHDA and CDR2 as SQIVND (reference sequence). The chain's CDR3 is CASSIVGPGQGAKGQYF. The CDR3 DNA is TGTGCCAGTAGTATAGTCGGCCCGGGACAGGGGGCGAAGGGGCAGTATTTT.

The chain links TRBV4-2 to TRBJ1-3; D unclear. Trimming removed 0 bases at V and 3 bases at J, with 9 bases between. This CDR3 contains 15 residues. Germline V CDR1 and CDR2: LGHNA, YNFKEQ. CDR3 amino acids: CASSQDPSGGNTIYF. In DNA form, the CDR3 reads TGTGCCAGCAGCCAAGATCCCAGCGGTGGAAACACCATATATTTT.

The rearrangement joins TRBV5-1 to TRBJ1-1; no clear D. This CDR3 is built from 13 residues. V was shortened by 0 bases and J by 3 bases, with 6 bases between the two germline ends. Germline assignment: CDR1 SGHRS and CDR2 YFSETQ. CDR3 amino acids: CASSLEADTEAFF. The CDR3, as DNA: TGCGCCAGCAGCTTGGAGGCAGACACTGAAGCTTTCTTT.

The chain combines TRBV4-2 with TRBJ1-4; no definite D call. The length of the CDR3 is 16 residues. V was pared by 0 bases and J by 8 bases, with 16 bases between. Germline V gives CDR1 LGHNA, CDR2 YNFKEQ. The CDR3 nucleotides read TGTGCCAGCAGCCAAGATTCTTTAGCACCCGAAGAAAAACTGTTTTTT. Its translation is CASSQDSLAPEEKLFF.

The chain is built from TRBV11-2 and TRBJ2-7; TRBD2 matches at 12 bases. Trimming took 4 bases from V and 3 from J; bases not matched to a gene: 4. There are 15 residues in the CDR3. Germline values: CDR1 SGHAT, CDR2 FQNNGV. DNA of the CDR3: TGTGCCAGCAGCTCCGGACTAGCGGGAATCTACGAGCAGTACTTC. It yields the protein CASSSGLAGIYEQYF.

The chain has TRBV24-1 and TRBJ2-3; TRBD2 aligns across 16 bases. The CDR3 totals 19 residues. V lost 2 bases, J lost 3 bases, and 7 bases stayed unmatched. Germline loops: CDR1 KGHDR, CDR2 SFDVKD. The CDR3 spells CATSDSGTSGGAFTDTQYF. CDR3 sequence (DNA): TGTGCCACCAGTGATTCGGGGACTAGCGGGGGGGCTTTTACAGATACGCAGTATTTT.

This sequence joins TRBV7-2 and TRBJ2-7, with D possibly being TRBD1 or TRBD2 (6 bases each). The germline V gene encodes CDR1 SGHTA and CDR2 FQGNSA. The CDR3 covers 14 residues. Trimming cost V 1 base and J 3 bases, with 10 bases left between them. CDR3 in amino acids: CASSLGGGHYEQYF. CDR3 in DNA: TGTGCCAGCAGCTTAGGAGGGGGGCACTACGAGCAGTACTTC.

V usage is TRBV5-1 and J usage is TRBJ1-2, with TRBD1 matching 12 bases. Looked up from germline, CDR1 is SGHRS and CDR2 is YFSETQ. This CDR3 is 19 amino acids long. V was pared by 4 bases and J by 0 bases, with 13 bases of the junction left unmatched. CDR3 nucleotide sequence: TGCGCCAGCAGCCCCACGGGACAGGGGGCGAGAAGTTCTAACTATGGCTACACCTTC. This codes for CASSPTGQGARSSNYGYTF. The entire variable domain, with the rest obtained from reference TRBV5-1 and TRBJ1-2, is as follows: KAGVTQTPRYLIKTRGQQVTLSCSPISGHRSVSWYQQTPGQGLQFLFEYFSETQRNKGNFPGRFSGRQFSNSRSEMNVSTLELGDSALYLCASSPTGQGARSSNYGYTFGSGTRLTVV.

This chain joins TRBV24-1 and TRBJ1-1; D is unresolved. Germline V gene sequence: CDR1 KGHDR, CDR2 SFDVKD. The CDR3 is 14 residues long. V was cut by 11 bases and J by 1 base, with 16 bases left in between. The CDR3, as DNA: TGTGCCAATTGGGAACTGACTGCGAACACTGAAGCTTTCTTT. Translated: CANWELTANTEAFF.

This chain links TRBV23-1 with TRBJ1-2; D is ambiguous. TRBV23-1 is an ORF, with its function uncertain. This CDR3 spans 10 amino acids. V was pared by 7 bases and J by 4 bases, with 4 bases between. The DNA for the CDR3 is TGCGCCAGCAAAGGCTATGGCTACACCTTC. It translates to CASKGYGYTF.

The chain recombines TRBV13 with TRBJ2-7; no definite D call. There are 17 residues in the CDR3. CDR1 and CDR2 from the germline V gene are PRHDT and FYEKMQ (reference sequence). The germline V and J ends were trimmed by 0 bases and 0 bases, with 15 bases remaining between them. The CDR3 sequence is CASSLGYPLGSSYEQYF. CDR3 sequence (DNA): TGTGCCAGCAGCTTAGGCTATCCCTTGGGAAGCTCCTACGAGCAGTACTTC.

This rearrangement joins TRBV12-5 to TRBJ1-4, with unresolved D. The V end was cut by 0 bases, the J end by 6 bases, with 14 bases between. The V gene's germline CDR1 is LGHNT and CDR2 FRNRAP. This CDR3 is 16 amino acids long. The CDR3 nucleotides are TGTGCTAGTGGTTTGGTCCTAGGAGGTGTCGATGAAAAACTGTTTTTT. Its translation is CASGLVLGGVDEKLFF. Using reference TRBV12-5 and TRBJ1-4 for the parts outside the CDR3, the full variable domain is DARVTQTPRHKVTEMGQEVTMRCQPILGHNTVFWYRQTMMQGLELLAYFRNRAPLDDSGMPKDRFSAEMPDATLATLKIQPSEPRDSAVYFCASGLVLGGVDEKLFFGSGTQLSVL.

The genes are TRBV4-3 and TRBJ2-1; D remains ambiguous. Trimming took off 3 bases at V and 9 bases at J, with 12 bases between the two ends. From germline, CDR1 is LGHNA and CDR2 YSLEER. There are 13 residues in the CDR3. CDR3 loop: CASSHAGGVEQFF. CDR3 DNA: TGCGCCAGCAGCCACGCTGGCGGAGTTGAGCAGTTCTTC.

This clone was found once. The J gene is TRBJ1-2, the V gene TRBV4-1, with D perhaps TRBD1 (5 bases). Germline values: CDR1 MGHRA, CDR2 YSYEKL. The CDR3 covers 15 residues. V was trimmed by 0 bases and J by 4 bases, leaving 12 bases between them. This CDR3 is CASSQDGGFAYGYTF. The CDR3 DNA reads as TGCGCCAGCAGCCAAGATGGGGGGTTCGCCTATGGCTACACCTTC.

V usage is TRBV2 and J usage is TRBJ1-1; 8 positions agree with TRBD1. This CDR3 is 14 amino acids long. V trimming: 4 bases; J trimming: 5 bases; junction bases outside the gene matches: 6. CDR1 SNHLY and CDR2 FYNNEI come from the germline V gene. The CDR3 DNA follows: TGTGCCAGCAGTGTGCAGGGGGCCTTTACTGAAGCTTTCTTT. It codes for CASSVQGAFTEAFF.

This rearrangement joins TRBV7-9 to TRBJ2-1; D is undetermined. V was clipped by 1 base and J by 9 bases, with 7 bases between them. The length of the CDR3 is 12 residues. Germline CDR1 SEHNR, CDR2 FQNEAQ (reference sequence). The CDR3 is CASSLEVIEQFF. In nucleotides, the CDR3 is TGTGCCAGCAGCTTAGAGGTAATTGAGCAGTTCTTC.

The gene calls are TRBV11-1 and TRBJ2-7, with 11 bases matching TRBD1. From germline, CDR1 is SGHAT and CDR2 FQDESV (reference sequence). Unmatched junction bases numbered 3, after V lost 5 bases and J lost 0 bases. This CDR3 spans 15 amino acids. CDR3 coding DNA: TGTGCCAGCAGCGGGGACAGGGGGAGCTCCTACGAGCAGTACTTC. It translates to CASSGDRGSSYEQYF.

The CDR3 reads CASRPSGGNGYTF. CDR3 bases: TGTGCCAGCAGGCCATCCGGGGGCAATGGCTACACCTTC. The chain combines TRBV12-3 or TRBV12-4 with TRBJ1-2, with D perhaps TRBD1 (6 bases). This CDR3 is 13 amino acids long. Trimming removed 6 bases from V and 6 bases from J, with 14 bases in between.

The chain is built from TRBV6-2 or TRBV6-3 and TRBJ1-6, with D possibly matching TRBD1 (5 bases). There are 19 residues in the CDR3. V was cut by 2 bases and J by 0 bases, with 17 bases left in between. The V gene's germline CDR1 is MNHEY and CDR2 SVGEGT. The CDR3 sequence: CASSYRKLGTSSYNSPLHF. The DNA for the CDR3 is TGTGCCAGCAGTTACCGAAAGTTGGGGACGAGCTCCTATAATTCACCCCTCCACTTT.

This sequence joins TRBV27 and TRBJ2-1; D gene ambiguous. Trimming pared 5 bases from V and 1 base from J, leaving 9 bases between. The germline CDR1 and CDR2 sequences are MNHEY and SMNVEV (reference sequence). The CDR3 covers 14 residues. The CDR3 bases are TGTGCCAGCAGTGGGTCCGGGTCCTACAATGAGCAGTTCTTC. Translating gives CASSGSGSYNEQFF.

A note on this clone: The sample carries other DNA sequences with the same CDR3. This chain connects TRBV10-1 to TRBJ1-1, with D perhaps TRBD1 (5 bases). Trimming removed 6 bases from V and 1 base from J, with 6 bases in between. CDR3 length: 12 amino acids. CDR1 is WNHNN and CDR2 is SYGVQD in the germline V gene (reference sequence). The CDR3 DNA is TGCGCCAGCAGCGGACAGAACACTGAAGCTTTCTTT. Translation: CASSGQNTEAFF.

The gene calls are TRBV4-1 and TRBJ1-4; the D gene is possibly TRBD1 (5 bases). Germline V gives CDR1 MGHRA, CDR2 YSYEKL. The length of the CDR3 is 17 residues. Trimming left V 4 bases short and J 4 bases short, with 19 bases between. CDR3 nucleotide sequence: TGCGCCAGCAGCCCGCAACCCCCAGGGTCAAGTAATGAAAAACTGTTTTTT. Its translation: CASSPQPPGSSNEKLFF.

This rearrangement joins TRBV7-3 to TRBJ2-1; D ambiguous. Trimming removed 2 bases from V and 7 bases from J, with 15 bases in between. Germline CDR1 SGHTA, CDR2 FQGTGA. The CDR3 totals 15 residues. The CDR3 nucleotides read TGTGCCAGCAGCTTAGGGGTTGGGGTCACGAATGAGCAGTTCTTC. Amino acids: CASSLGVGVTNEQFF.

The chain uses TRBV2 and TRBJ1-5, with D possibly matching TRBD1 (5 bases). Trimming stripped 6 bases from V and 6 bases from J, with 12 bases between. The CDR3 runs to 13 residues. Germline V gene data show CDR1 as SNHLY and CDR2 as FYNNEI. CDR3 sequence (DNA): TGTGCCAGCAGCTTAGGGGTAGGTCAGCCCCAGCATTTT. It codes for CASSLGVGQPQHF.

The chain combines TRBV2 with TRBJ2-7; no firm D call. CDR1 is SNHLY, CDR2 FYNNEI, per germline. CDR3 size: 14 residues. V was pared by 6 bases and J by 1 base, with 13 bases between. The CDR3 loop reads CASRGAVASYEQYF. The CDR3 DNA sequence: TGTGCCAGCAGGGGCGCAGTAGCATCCTACGAGCAGTACTTC.

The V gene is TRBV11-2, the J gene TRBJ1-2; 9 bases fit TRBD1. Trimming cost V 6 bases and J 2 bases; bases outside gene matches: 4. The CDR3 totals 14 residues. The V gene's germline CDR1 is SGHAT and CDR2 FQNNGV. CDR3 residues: CASRPGQGNYGYTF. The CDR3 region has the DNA TGTGCCAGCAGGCCGGGACAGGGAAACTATGGCTACACCTTC.

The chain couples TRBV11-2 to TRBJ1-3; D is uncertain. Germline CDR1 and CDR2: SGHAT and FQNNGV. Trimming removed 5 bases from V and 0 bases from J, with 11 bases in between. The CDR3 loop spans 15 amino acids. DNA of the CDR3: TGTGCCAGCAGCCAGACCCGGGGCTCTGGAAACACCATATATTTT. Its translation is CASSQTRGSGNTIYF.